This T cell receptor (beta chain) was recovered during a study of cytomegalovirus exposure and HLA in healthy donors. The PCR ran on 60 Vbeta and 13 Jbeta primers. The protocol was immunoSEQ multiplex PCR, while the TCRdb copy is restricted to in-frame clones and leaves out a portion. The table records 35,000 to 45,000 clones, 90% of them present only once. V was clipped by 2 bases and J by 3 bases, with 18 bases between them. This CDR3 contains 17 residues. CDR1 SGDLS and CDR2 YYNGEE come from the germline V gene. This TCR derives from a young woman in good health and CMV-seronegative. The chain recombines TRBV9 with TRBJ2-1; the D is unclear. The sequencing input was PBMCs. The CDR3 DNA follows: TGTGCCAGCAGCGTGGAGAGAAACGGGTACGGCTACAATGAGCAGTTCTTC. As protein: CASSVERNGYGYNEQFF.